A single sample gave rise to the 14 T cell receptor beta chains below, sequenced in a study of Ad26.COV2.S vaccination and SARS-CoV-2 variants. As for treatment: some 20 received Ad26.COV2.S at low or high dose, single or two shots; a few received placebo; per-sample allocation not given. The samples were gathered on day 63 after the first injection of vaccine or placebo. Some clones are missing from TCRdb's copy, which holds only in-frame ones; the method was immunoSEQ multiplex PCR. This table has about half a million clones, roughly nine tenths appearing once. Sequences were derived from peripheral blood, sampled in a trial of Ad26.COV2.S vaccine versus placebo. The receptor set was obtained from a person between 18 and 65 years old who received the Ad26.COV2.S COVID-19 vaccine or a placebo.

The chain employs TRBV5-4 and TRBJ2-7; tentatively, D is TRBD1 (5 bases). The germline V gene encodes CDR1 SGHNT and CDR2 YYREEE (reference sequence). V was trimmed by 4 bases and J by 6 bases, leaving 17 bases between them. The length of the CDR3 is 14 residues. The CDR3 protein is CASSIPDRSREQYF. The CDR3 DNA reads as TGTGCCAGCAGCATTCCCGACAGAAGCCGCGAGCAGTACTTC. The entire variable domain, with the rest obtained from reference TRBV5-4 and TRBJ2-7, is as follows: ETGVTQSPTHLIKTRGQQVTLRCSSQSGHNTVSWYQQALGQGPQFIFQYYREEENGRGNFPPRFSGLQFPNYSSELNVNALELDDSALYLCASSIPDRSREQYFGPGTRLTVT.

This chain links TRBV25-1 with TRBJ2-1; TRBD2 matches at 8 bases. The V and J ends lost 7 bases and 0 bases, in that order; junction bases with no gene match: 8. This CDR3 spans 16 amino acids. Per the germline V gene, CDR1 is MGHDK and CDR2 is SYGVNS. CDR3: CASNLESGSSYNEQFF. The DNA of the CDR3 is TGTGCCAGCAACCTTGAAAGCGGGAGCTCCTACAATGAGCAGTTCTTC.

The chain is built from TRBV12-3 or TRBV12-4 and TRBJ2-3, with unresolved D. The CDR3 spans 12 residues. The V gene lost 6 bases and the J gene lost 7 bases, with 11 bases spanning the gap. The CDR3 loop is CASSRLGHTQYF. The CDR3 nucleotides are TGTGCCAGCAGCCGACTCGGCCATACGCAGTATTTT.

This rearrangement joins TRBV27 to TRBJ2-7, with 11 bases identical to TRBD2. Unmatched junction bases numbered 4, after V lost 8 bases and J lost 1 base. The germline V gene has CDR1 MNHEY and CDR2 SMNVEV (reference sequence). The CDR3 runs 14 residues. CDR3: CASSGTSGSYEQYF. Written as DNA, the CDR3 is TGTGCCAGCTCTGGGACTAGCGGATCCTACGAGCAGTACTTC.

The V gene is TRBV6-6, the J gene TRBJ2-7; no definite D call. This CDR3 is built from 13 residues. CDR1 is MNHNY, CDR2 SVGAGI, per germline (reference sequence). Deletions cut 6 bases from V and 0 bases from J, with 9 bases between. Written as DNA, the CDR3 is TGTGCCAGCAGACCGACAAGCTCCTACGAGCAGTACTTC. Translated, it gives CASRPTSSYEQYF.

CDR3 sequence reads: CATSSRRLSETQYF. The CDR3 DNA sequence: TGTGCCACCAGCAGCCGGCGACTCTCGGAGACCCAGTACTTC. V is TRBV15 and J is TRBJ2-5; D uncertain. The CDR3 has 14 residues. Trimming shortened V by 3 bases and J by 5 bases, and 13 bases separated the two germline ends. Germline CDR1 and CDR2: LNHNV and YYDKDF (reference sequence).

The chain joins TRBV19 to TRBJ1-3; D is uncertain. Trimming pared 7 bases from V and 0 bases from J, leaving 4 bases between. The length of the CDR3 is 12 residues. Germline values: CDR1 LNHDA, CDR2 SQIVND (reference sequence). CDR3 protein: CASTGSGNTIYF. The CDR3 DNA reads TGTGCCAGTACCGGCTCTGGAAACACCATATATTTT.

The CDR3 protein is CASSLGGPNYGLAGGNIQYF. CDR3 nucleotides: TGTGCCAGCAGCTTAGGAGGCCCCAACTATGGACTAGCGGGAGGGAACATTCAGTACTTC. The rearrangement joins TRBV7-6 to TRBJ2-4; 15 bases fit TRBD2. J gave up 7 bases and V 1 base, and 14 bases lay outside the gene matches. The germline gives CDR1 SGHVS, CDR2 FNYEAQ. This CDR3 spans 20 amino acids.

The CDR3 DNA reads as TGTGCCTGGAGTGTACTCCCGGGACAGTCCTACGAGCAGTACTTC. This encodes CAWSVLPGQSYEQYF. The chain links TRBV30 to TRBJ2-7, with 7 nucleotides matching TRBD1. The CDR3 is 15 amino acids. V shed 0 bases, J shed 1 base, and the junction held 6 bases outside the gene matches. Germline loops: CDR1 GTSNPN, CDR2 SVGIG (reference sequence).

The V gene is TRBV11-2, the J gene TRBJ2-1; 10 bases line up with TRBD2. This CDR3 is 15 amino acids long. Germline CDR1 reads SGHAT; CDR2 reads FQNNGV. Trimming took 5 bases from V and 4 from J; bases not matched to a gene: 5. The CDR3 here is CASSRTSGLYNEQFF. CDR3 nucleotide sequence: TGTGCCAGCAGCCGGACTAGCGGCCTGTACAATGAGCAGTTCTTC.

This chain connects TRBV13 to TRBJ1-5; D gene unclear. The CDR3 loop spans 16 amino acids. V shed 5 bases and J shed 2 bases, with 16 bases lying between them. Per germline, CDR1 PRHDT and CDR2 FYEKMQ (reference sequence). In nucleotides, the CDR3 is TGTGCCAGCAGCCGGTCTCGGAGTGAAGGCAATCAGCCCCAGCATTTT. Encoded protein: CASSRSRSEGNQPQHF.

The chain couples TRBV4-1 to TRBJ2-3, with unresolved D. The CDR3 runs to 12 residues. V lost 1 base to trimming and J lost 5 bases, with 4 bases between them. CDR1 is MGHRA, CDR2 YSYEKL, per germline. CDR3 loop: CASSQVGDTQYF. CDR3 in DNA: TGCGCCAGCAGCCAAGTGGGAGATACGCAGTATTTT.

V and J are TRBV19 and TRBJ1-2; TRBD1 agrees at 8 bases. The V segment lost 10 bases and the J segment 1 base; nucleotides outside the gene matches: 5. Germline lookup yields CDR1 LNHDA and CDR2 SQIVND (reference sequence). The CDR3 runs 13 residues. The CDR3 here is CATTDRDNYGYTF. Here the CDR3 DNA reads TGTGCCACCACGGACAGGGATAACTATGGCTACACCTTC.

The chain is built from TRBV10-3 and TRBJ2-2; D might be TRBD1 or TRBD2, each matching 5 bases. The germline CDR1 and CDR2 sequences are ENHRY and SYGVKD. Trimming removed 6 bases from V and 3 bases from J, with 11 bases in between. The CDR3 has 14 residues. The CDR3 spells CAISPRDDTGELFF. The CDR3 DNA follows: TGTGCCATCAGCCCCCGGGACGACACCGGGGAGCTGTTTTTT.